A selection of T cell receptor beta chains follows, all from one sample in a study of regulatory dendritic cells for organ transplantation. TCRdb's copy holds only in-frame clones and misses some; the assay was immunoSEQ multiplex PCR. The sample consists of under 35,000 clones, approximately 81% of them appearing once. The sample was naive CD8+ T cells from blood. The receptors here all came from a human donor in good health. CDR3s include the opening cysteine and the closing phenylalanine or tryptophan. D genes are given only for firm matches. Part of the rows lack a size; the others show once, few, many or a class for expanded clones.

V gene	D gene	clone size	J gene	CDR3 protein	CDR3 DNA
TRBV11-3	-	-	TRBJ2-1	CASSFGVIVSYNEQFF	TGTGCCAGCAGCTTCGGGGTAATCGTCAGCTACAATGAGCAGTTCTTC
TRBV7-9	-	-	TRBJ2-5	CASSLQSQETQYF	TGTGCCAGCAGCTTACAGTCTCAAGAGACCCAGTACTTC
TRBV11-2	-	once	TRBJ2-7	CASSLDIGGSYEQYF	TGTGCCAGCAGCTTAGATATCGGGGGCTCCTACGAGCAGTACTTC
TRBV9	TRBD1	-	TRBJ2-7	CASSAQGAGPGEQYF	TGTGCCAGCAGCGCACAGGGGGCGGGTCCCGGCGAGCAGTACTTC
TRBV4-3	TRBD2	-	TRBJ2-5	CASSQLFPPGLAGGETQYF	TGCGCCAGCAGCCAACTTTTTCCCCCGGGACTAGCGGGGGGGGAGACCCAGTACTTC
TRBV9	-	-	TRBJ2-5	CASSVSGGGRETQYF	TGTGCCAGCAGCGTATCTGGAGGGGGCAGAGAGACCCAGTACTTC
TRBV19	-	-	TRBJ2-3	CASSAVRTDTQYF	TGTGCCAGTAGCGCAGTACGAACAGATACGCAGTATTTT
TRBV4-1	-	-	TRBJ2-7	CASSQGWAGAYEQYF	TGCGCCAGCAGCCAAGGGTGGGCCGGTGCCTACGAGCAGTACTTC
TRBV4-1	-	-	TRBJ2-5	CASSHTSETQYF	TGCGCCAGCAGCCATACATCGGAGACCCAGTACTTC
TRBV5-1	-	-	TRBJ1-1	CASSWTGGANTEAFF	TGCGCCAGCAGCTGGACTGGGGGGGCGAACACTGAAGCTTTCTTT
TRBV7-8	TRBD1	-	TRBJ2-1	CASSFRDRGYNEQFF	TGTGCCAGCAGCTTCCGGGACAGGGGCTACAATGAGCAGTTCTTC
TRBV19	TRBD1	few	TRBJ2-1	CASSSRDSYNEQFF	TGTGCCAGTAGTTCACGGGACAGCTACAATGAGCAGTTCTTC
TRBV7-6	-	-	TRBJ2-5	CASSKELRVGETQYF	TGTGCCAGCAGCAAAGAACTCAGGGTAGGGGAGACCCAGTACTTC
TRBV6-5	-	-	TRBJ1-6	CASSLPRGYNSPLHF	TGTGCCAGCAGTTTGCCACGGGGGTATAATTCACCCCTCCACTTT
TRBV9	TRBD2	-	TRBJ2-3	CASSVDSGTKRIADTQYF	TGTGCCAGCAGCGTAGACTCCGGGACTAAGAGGATTGCAGATACGCAGTATTTT
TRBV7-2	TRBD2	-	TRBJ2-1	CASSLFAGGYNEQFF	TGTGCCAGCAGTTTATTTGCGGGGGGGTACAATGAGCAGTTCTTC
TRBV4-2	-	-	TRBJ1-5	CASSQTRGGNQPQHF	TGTGCCAGCAGCCAAACCAGGGGAGGCAATCAGCCCCAGCATTTT
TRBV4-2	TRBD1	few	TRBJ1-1	CASSPGQTEAFF	TGTGCCAGCAGCCCGGGACAGACTGAAGCTTTCTTT
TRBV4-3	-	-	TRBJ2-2	CASSQDWARQLNTGELFF	TGCGCCAGCAGCCAAGACTGGGCCCGGCAACTGAACACCGGGGAGCTGTTTTTT
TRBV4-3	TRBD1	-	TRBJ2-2	CASSPDRGTGELFF	TGCGCCAGCAGCCCGGACAGGGGGACCGGGGAGCTGTTTTTT
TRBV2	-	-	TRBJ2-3	CASSEGLSSTDTQYF	TGTGCCAGCAGTGAAGGACTATCTAGCACAGATACGCAGTATTTT
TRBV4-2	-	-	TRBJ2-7	CASSQSGTRDEQYF	TGTGCCAGCAGCCAATCCGGGACTCGCGACGAGCAGTACTTC
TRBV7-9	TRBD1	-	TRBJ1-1	CASSQSWDRGTTEAFF	TGTGCCAGCAGCCAGAGTTGGGACAGGGGGACCACTGAAGCTTTCTTT
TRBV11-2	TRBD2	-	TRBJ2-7	CASSLDQGTSGGAHEQYF	TGTGCCAGCAGCTTAGATCAAGGGACTAGCGGGGGGGCCCACGAGCAGTACTTC
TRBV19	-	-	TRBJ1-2	CASSIVRADGYTF	TGTGCCAGTAGTATAGTCAGGGCGGATGGCTACACCTTC
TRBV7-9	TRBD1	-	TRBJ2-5	CASSSGTGYQETQYF	TGTGCCAGCAGCTCCGGGACAGGGTATCAAGAGACCCAGTACTTC
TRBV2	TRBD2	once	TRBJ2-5	CASSEAWTSGFQETQYF	TGTGCCAGCAGTGAAGCGTGGACTAGTGGGTTCCAAGAGACCCAGTACTTC
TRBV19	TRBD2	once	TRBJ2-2	CASSLGLANTGELFF	TGTGCCAGTAGTCTGGGACTAGCGAACACCGGGGAGCTGTTTTTT
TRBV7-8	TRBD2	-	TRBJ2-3	CASSLGTSGAWGDTQYF	TGTGCCAGCAGCTTAGGGACTAGCGGGGCTTGGGGAGATACGCAGTATTTT
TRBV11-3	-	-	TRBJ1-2	CASSLGGDYGYTF	TGTGCCAGCAGCTTAGGGGGAGACTATGGCTACACCTTC
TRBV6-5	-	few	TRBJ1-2	CASSDRRGYTF	TGTGCCAGCAGTGACAGACGAGGCTACACCTTC
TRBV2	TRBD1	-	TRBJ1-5	CASRGGTGTVNQPQHF	TGTGCCAGCAGAGGGGGCACCGGGACAGTGAATCAGCCCCAGCATTTT
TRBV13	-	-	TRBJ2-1	CASRALGGARNEQFF	TGTGCCAGCAGGGCCTTAGGGGGGGCCCGCAATGAGCAGTTCTTC
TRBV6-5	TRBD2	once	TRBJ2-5	CASISGGGETQYF	TGTGCCAGCATTTCGGGGGGAGGAGAGACCCAGTACTTC
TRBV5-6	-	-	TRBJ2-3	CASSFLQGPDTQYF	TGTGCCAGCAGCTTCCTGCAGGGGCCAGATACGCAGTATTTT